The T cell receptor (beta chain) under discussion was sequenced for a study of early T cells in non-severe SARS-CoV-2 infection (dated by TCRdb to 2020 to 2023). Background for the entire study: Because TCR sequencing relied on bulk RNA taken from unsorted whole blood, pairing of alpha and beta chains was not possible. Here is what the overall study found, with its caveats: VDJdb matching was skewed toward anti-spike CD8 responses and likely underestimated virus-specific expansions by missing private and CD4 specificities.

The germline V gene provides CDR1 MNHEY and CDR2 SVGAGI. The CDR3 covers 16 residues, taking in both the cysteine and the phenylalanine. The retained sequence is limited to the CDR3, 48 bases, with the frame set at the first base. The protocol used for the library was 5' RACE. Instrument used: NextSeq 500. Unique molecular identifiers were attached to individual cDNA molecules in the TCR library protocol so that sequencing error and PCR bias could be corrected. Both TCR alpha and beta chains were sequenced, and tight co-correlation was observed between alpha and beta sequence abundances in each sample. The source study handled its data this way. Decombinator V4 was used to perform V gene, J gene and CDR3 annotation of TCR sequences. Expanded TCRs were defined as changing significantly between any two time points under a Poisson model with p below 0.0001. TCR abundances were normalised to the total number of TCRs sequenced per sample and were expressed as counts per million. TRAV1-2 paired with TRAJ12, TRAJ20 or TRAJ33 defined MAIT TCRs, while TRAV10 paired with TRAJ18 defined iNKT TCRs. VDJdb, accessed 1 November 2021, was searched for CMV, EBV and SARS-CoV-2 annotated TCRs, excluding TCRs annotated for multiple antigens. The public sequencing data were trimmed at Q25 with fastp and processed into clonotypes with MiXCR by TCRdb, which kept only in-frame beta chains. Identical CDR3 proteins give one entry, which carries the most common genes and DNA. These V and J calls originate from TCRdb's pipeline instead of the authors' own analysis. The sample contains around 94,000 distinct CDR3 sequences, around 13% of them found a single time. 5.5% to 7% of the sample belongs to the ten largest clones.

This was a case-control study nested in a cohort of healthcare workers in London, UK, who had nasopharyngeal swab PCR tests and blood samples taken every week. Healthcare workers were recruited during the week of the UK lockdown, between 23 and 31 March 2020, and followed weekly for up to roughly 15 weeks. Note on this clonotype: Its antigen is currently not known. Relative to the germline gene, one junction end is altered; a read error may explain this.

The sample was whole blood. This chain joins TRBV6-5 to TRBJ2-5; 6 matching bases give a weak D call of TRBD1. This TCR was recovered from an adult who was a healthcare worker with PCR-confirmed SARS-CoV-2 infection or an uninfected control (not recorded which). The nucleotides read TGTACCAGCAGTTACAGTGGACAGAAGTCGGGAGAGACCCAGTACTTC. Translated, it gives CTSSYSGQKSGETQYF.